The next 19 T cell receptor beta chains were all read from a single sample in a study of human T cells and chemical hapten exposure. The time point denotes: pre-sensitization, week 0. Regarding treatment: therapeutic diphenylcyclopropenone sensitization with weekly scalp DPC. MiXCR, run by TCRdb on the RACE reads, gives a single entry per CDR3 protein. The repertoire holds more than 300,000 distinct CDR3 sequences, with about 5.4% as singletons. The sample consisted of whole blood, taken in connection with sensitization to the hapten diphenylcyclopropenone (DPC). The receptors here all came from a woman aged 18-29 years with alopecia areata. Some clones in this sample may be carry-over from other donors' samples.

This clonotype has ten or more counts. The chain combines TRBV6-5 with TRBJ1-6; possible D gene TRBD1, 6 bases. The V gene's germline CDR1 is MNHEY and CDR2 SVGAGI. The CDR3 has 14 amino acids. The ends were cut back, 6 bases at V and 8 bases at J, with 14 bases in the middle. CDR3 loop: CASSLGQGYSPLHF. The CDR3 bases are TGTGCCAGCAGCCTGGGACAAGGTTATTCACCCCTCCACTTT.

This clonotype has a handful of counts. The CDR3 DNA reads as TGTGCCAGCAGCGTACAGGGGAGAAATACGCAGTATTTT. Translation gives CASSVQGRNTQYF. The chain carries TRBV9 and TRBJ2-3, with a weak D call TRBD1 (6 bases). Germline V lookup: CDR1 SGDLS, CDR2 YYNGEE. Trimming took 1 base from V and 7 from J, leaving 10 bases between them. The CDR3 has 13 amino acids. The full variable domain, completed using reference TRBV9 and TRBJ2-3, is DSGVTQTPKHLITATGQRVTLRCSPRSGDLSVYWYQQSLDQGLQFLIQYYNGEERAKGNILERFSAQQFPDLHSELNLSSLELGDSALYFCASSVQGRNTQYFGPGTRLTVL.

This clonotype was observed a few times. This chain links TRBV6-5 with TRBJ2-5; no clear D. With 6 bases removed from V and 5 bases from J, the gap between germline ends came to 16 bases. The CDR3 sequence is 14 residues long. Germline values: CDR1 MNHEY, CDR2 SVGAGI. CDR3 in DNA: TGTGCCAGCAGCTACCGGCTGGGGTTGGAGACCCAGTACTTC. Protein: CASSYRLGLETQYF.

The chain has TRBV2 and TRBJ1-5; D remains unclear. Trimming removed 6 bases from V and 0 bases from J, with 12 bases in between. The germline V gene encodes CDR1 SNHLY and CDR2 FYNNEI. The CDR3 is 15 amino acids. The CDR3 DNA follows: TGTGCCAGCAGAGAGTTACAGAATAGCAATCAGCCCCAGCATTTT. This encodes CASRELQNSNQPQHF.

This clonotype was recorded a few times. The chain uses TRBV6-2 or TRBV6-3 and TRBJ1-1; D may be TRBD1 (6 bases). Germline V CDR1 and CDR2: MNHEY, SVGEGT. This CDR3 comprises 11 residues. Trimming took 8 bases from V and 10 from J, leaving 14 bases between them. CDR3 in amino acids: CASAQGRGAFF. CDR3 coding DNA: TGTGCCAGCGCACAGGGCCGGGGAGCTTTCTTT.

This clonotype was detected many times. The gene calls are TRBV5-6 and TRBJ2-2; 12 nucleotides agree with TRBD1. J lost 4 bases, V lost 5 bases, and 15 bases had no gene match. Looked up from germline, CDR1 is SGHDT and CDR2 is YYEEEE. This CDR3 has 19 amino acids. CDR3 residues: CASSLPLVGQGASTGELFF. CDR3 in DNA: TGTGCCAGCAGTTTACCACTCGTGGGACAGGGGGCGAGCACCGGGGAGCTGTTTTTT.

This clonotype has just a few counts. The CDR3 reads CSARDETGVSVGNQPQHF. The CDR3 DNA sequence: TGCAGTGCTAGAGATGAGACAGGCGTGTCGGTTGGCAATCAGCCCCAGCATTTT. The chain has TRBV20-1 and TRBJ1-5; tentative D call: TRBD1 (6 bases). This CDR3 is built from 18 residues. Germline V gene sequence: CDR1 DFQATT, CDR2 SNEGSKA (reference sequence). V lost 0 bases to trimming and J lost 2 bases, with 20 bases between them.

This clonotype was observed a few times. CDR3 DNA sequence: TGCGCCAGCAGCTTGGACGGGACAACTACCTACGAGCAGTACTTC. Its protein is CASSLDGTTTYEQYF. The V and J genes are TRBV5-1 and TRBJ2-7, with a weak D call TRBD1 (6 bases). Germline-derived CDR1 and CDR2 are SGHRS and YFSETQ. The CDR3 consists of 15 residues. Trimming removed 0 bases at V and 2 bases at J, with 12 bases between.

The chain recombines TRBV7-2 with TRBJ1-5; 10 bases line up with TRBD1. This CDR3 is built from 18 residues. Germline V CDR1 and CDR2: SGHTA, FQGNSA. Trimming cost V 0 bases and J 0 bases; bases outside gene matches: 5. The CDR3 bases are TGTGCCAGCAGCTTAGCGGACAGGGGGGACCGTAGCAATCAGCCCCAGCATTTT. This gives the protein CASSLADRGDRSNQPQHF.

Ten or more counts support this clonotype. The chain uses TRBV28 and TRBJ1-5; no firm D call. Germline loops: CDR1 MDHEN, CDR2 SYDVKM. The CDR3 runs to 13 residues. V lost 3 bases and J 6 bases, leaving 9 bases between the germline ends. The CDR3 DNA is TGTGCCAGCAGTTTGGGTCAAGCTCAGCCCCAGCATTTT. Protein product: CASSLGQAQPQHF.

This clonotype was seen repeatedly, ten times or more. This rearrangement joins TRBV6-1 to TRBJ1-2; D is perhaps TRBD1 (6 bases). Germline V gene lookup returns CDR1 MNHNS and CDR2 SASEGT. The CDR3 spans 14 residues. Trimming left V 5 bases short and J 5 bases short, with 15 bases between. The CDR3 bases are TGTGCCAGCAGTCTAAGGGACACCGGATATGGCTACACCTTC. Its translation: CASSLRDTGYGYTF.

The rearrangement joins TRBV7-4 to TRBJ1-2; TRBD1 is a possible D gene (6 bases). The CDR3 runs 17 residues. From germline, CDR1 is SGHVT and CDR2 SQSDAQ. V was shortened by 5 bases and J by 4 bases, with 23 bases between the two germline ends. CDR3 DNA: TGTGCCAGCAGCCCCACTGGGGGGGCCCAACGGGGCTATGGCTACACCTTC. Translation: CASSPTGGAQRGYGYTF.

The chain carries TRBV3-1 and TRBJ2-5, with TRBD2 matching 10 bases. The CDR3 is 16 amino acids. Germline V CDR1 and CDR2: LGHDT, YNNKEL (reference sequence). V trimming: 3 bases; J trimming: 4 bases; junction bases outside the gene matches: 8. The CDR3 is CASSQALAGNRETQYF. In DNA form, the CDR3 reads TGTGCCAGCAGCCAGGCACTAGCGGGGAACCGAGAGACCCAGTACTTC.

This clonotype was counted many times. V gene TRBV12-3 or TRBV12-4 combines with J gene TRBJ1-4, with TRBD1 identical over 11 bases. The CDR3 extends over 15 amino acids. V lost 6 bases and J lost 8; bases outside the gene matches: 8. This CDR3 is CASSQGQGAREKLFF. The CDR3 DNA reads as TGTGCCAGCAGCCAAGGACAGGGGGCGAGGGAAAAACTGTTTTTT.

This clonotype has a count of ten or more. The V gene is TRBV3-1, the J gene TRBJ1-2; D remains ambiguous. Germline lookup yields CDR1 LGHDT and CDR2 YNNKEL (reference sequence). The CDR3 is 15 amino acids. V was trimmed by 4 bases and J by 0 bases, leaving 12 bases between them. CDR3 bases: TGTGCCAGCAGCCCTCCATTGACCGCTAACTATGGCTACACCTTC. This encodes CASSPPLTANYGYTF.

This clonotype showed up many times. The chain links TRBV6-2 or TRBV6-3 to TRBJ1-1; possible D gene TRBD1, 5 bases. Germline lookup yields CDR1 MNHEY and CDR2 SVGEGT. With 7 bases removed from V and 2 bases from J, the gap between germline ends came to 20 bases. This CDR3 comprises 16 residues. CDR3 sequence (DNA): TGTGCCAGCATCTCCCAGTGGGGCAGCACTAACACTGAAGCTTTCTTT. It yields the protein CASISQWGSTNTEAFF.

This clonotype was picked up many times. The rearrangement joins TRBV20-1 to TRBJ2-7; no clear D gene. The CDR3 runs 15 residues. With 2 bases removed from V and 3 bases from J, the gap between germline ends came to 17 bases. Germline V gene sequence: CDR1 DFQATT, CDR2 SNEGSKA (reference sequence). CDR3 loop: CSARSSQVENYEQYF. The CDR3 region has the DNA TGCAGTGCTAGATCCTCCCAGGTCGAGAACTACGAGCAGTACTTC.

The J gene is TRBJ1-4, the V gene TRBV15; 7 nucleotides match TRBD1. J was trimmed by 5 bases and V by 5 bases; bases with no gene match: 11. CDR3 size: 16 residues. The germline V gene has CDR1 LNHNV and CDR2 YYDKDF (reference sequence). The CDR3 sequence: CATSRGRGQGNEKLFF. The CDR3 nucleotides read TGTGCCACCAGCCGAGGAAGGGGGCAGGGGAATGAAAAACTGTTTTTT.

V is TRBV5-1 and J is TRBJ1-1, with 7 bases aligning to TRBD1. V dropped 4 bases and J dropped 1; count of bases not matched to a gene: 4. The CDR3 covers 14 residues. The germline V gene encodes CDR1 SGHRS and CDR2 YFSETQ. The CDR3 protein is CASSAWTGNTEAFF. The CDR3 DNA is TGCGCCAGCAGCGCGTGGACAGGGAACACTGAAGCTTTCTTT.